The 8 T cell receptor beta chains listed next were all sequenced from one sample in a study of tumor and adjacent non-tumor tissue in lung cancer. TCRbeta libraries were built with three rounds of nested PCR, modified from ARM-PCR. TCRdb called the multiplex PCR reads again in MiXCR, with one record for every CDR3 protein. Found here are approximately 75,000 distinct CDR3 sequences, roughly 80% of them singletons; the top ten hold roughly 12%. The template was RNA from unsorted bulk tissue. The sequenced sample consisted of lung tumor tissue. The receptors come from a woman in her forties or fifties with non-small cell lung cancer.

This clonotype occurred many times. This chain joins TRBV6-1 and TRBJ1-4; maybe TRBD1 (6 bases). Trimming removed 7 bases at V and 8 bases at J, with 11 bases between. The CDR3 runs to 12 residues. Germline lookup yields CDR1 MNHNS and CDR2 SASEGT. CDR3 DNA: TGTGCCAGCAATCAGGGGAACGAAAAACTGTTTTTT. Translating it yields CASNQGNEKLFF.

The chain links TRBV7-9 to TRBJ2-7; the D gene is possibly TRBD1 (5 bases). The CDR3 has 11 amino acids. Trimming took off 3 bases at V and 5 bases at J, with 5 bases between the two ends. Germline loops: CDR1 SEHNR, CDR2 FQNEAQ (reference sequence). DNA of the CDR3: TGTGCCAGCAGCTTGACAGACGAGCAGTACTTC. It translates to CASSLTDEQYF.

Of note for this clonotype: A much more abundant neighbour one base away suggests this may be a read error. The chain carries TRBV20-1 and TRBJ1-4; the D is unclear. Between the trimmed V and J ends, which lost 7 bases and 0 bases, there was a span of 12 bases. The CDR3 is made up of 14 amino acids. Per the germline V gene, CDR1 is DFQATT and CDR2 is SNEGSKA (reference sequence). CDR3 sequence (DNA): TGCAGTGTTGGAGGACTGTCAACTAATGAAAAACTGTTTTTT. The encoded protein is CSVGGLSTNEKLFF.

Comments on this clonotype: The junction departs from the called germline gene at one end, perhaps through a read error. The chain recombines TRBV9 with TRBJ2-1, with D possibly called TRBD1 or TRBD2 (5 bases each). CDR3 length: 17 residues. CDR1 SGDLS and CDR2 YYNGEE come from the germline V gene. CDR3 region: CASSVGGPSDMRNEQFF. CDR3 nucleotide sequence: TGTGCCAGCAGCGTAGGGGGACCCAGTGACATGAGGAATGAGCAATTCTTC.

A remark on this clonotype: The junction departs from germline at one end; a sequencing error may be responsible. The chain uses TRBV6-1 and TRBJ2-2; possibly TRBD2 for D (6 bases). Per the germline V gene, CDR1 is MNHNS and CDR2 is SASEGT. This CDR3 has 14 amino acids. The CDR3 nucleotides read TGTGCCAGCGTAGCGGAGCTTAACACCGGGGAACTGTTTTTT. It yields the protein CASVAELNTGELFF.

On this clonotype: One junction end does not reproduce the germline sequence, and a read error may be involved. The CDR3 coding sequence is TGTGCCAGTAGTTACGACGTGAGAGAGACACAGTACTTC. Translating gives CASSYDVRETQYF. The J gene is TRBJ2-5, the V gene TRBV6-5; D gene uncertain. The CDR3 length is 13 residues. The germline V gene encodes CDR1 MNHEY and CDR2 SVGAGI.

Concerning this clonotype itself: A much larger clone is a single base away; this may be a read error. The V call is TRBV15, the J call TRBJ2-1, with D unresolved. This CDR3 contains 12 residues. The germline CDR1 and CDR2 sequences are LNHNV and YYDKDF (reference sequence). The DNA of the CDR3 is TGTGCCACCAGGAGAGATTCCGCTGAGCAGTTCTTC. It specifies CATRRDSAEQFF.

Concerning this clonotype itself: A much larger clone lies a single base off, so this may be a read error. This chain joins TRBV20-1 and TRBJ2-6, with D perhaps TRBD2 (5 bases). CDR3 length: 14 residues. Germline-derived CDR1 and CDR2 are DFQATT and SNEGSKA (reference sequence). CDR3 in DNA: TGCAGTGCTAGTACCCGGGATGGGGTCAACGTCCTGACTTTC. Amino acid sequence: CSASTRDGVNVLTF.